This passage covers 26 T cell receptor beta chains from one sample sequenced in a study of control samples from healthy donors and cancer patients (dated by TCRdb to 2020 to 2021). The library came from the immunoSEQ multiplex PCR assay. This immuneACCESS table, as held by TCRdb, lists in-frame sequences with V and J called but not all clones. Of the missing ones, under half trace to an unresolved V gene in checked studies; the others have no known cause. Counted in this sample were about 180,000 clones; around 94% of them appeared once. Together, the top ten hold around 1.3% of the sample. Sequenced: blood. The receptors were sampled from a young woman in good health.

This clone was picked up one time. The chain is built from TRBV12-5 and TRBJ1-4, with TRBD1 as a possible D gene (6 bases). CDR1 and CDR2 (germline): LGHNT, FRNRAP. The germline V and J ends were trimmed by 5 bases and 4 bases, with 11 bases remaining between them. CDR3 length: 14 residues. The CDR3 region is CASGNGQSNEKLFF. The DNA of the CDR3 is TGTGCTAGTGGTAACGGACAGAGTAATGAAAAACTGTTTTTT.

The V gene is TRBV5-6, the J gene TRBJ2-7, with D possibly being TRBD1 (5 bases). The CDR3 runs to 14 residues. V lost 0 bases and J lost 7, with 14 bases in between. The germline CDR1 and CDR2 sequences are SGHDT and YYEEEE. The DNA of the CDR3 is TGTGCCAGCAGCTTGGGGCAGGGAATTAGGGAGCAGTACTTC. It codes for CASSLGQGIREQYF.

The chain is built from TRBV4-2 and TRBJ2-3; possibly TRBD2 for D (6 bases). The V gene lost 2 bases and the J gene lost 4 bases, with 13 bases spanning the gap. Germline V gene lookup returns CDR1 LGHNA and CDR2 YNFKEQ. This CDR3 has 15 residues. CDR3 in DNA: TGTGCCAGCAGCCAAAGGGCCCCTAGCGCAGATACGCAGTATTTT. Translated: CASSQRAPSADTQYF.

The chain joins TRBV3-1 (or the pseudogene TRBV3-2) to TRBJ1-1, with D tentatively TRBD1 (5 bases). Trimming removed 5 bases from V and 4 bases from J, with 14 bases in between. CDR3 length: 14 residues. CDR1 is LGHDT, CDR2 YNNKEL, per germline (reference sequence). CDR3 sequence reads: CASSFGTGATEAFF. The CDR3 DNA reads as TGTGCCAGCAGCTTTGGGACTGGGGCCACTGAAGCTTTCTTT.

The chain recombines TRBV2 with TRBJ2-1; D possibly corresponds to TRBD1 (6 bases). This CDR3 has 15 amino acids. Germline CDR1 and CDR2: SNHLY and FYNNEI. With 6 bases removed from V and 6 bases from J, the gap between germline ends came to 18 bases. DNA for the CDR3: TGTGCCAGCAGGGCGGACAGTTCCCTCTTCAATGAGCAGTTCTTC. It translates to CASRADSSLFNEQFF.

As DNA, the CDR3 is TGTGCCAGCAGTGATTGGGACAGGGGGGAGACCCAGTACTTC. Its protein product is CASSDWDRGETQYF. The J gene is TRBJ2-5, the V gene TRBV2; 11 bases line up with TRBD1. Germline V gene sequence: CDR1 SNHLY, CDR2 FYNNEI. This CDR3 is 14 amino acids long. Trimming cost V 3 bases and J 5 bases; bases outside gene matches: 2.

The chain employs TRBV21-1 and TRBJ1-2; TRBD1 reflects the table's D call only, with no check against the DNA. TRBV21-1 is tagged as a pseudogene. CDR3 size: 12 residues. The CDR3 reads CAPKTGISGYTF. CDR3 coding DNA: TGTGCCCCCAAGACAGGGATTAGTGGCTACACCTTC.

The V and J genes are TRBV11-3 and TRBJ2-5; weak D call: TRBD2 (7 bases). This CDR3 is built from 13 residues. Per germline, CDR1 SGHNT and CDR2 YENEEA. The V end lost 10 bases, the J end lost 5 bases, and 17 bases lay between the germline ends. The CDR3 region has the DNA TGTGCCACAAGATCGGGGGGCGGTGAGACCCAGTACTTC. As protein: CATRSGGGETQYF.

The V call is TRBV5-1, the J call TRBJ1-1, with D maybe TRBD1 (6 bases). Germline V gene data show CDR1 as SGHRS and CDR2 as YFSETQ. V was shortened by 4 bases and J by 6 bases, with 10 bases between the two germline ends. The CDR3 length is 12 residues. CDR3 sequence (DNA): TGCGCCAGCAGCCCGAGGGGGGCTGAAGCTTTCTTT. This gives the protein CASSPRGAEAFF.

V is TRBV7-8 and J is TRBJ2-1, with D possibly TRBD2 on 6 matching bases. V shed 5 bases and J shed 7 bases, with 18 bases lying between them. CDR3 length: 15 amino acids. Germline V gene sequence: CDR1 SGHVS, CDR2 FQNEAQ. CDR3 coding DNA: TGTGCCAGCAGCGGCAACCACGGGAGTGTAAATGAGCAGTTCTTC. It specifies CASSGNHGSVNEQFF.

This chain links TRBV15 with TRBJ2-1; the match to TRBD2 covers 10 bases. Germline V CDR1 and CDR2: LNHNV, YYDKDF (reference sequence). The V gene end was trimmed by 5 bases and the J gene end by 4 bases; junction bases not matched to a gene: 5. This CDR3 has 15 residues. The CDR3 DNA reads TGTGCCACCAGCCCCCAGCGGGAGGGTTACAATGAGCAGTTCTTC. This translates into CATSPQREGYNEQFF.

The chain couples TRBV6-2 or TRBV6-3 to TRBJ1-5; 7 positions agree with TRBD1. Germline V gene lookup returns CDR1 MNHEY and CDR2 SVGEGT. The CDR3 covers 14 residues. After removal of 5 bases from V and 7 bases from J, the junction contained 8 bases not matched to a gene. The CDR3 protein is CASSTRQGSQPQHF. CDR3 nucleotide sequence: TGTGCCAGCAGTACCCGACAGGGAAGCCAGCCCCAGCATTTT.

This clone was seen a single time. The V gene is TRBV19, the J gene TRBJ1-2, with D tentatively TRBD1 (6 bases). V gave up 7 bases and J gave up 4 bases, with 13 bases separating them. The CDR3 runs 13 residues. CDR1 is LNHDA, CDR2 SQIVND, per germline (reference sequence). The CDR3 protein is CASTLTGFYGYTF. The CDR3 coding sequence is TGTGCCAGTACTCTCACAGGGTTCTATGGCTACACCTTC.

This CDR3 reads CASSLRLSSYNEQFF. For the CDR3, the DNA is TGCGCCAGCAGCCTTAGACTGTCCTCCTACAATGAGCAGTTCTTC. This chain links TRBV5-1 with TRBJ2-1; D remains unclear. Germline-derived CDR1 and CDR2 are SGHRS and YFSETQ. This CDR3 contains 15 residues. V dropped 4 bases and J dropped 0 bases, with 11 bases sitting between them.

The chain uses TRBV7-9 and TRBJ1-1; no definite D call. The CDR3 spans 13 residues. V was pared by 5 bases and J by 5 bases, with 12 bases between. Germline values: CDR1 SEHNR, CDR2 FQNEAQ (reference sequence). The DNA for the CDR3 is TGTGCCAGCAGCGATTGGGGAGAGACTGAAGCTTTCTTT. As protein: CASSDWGETEAFF.

In DNA, the CDR3 is TGTGCCAGCAGCTTAATTGTAGATACGCAGTATTTT. It specifies CASSLIVDTQYF. The V gene is TRBV11-2, the J gene TRBJ2-3; the D is unclear. CDR3 length: 12 residues. V was cut by 2 bases and J by 5 bases, with 5 bases left in between. The germline gives CDR1 SGHAT, CDR2 FQNNGV.

The chain couples TRBV3-1 (or the pseudogene TRBV3-2) to TRBJ2-7, with a tentative D call TRBD2 (6 bases). Germline loops: CDR1 LGHDT, CDR2 YNNKEL (reference sequence). V dropped 0 bases and J dropped 3 bases, with 18 bases sitting between them. The length of the CDR3 is 17 residues. Here the CDR3 reads CASSQDWRGGVYYEQYF. For the CDR3, the DNA is TGTGCCAGCAGCCAAGATTGGAGGGGAGGTGTTTACTACGAGCAGTACTTC.

The rearrangement links TRBV7-2 to TRBJ2-7; TRBD2 is a possible D gene (5 bases). CDR3 length equals 15 residues. CDR1 and CDR2 (germline): SGHTA, FQGNSA. Trimming took off 4 bases at V and 0 bases at J, with 13 bases between the two ends. CDR3 in DNA: TGTGCCAGCAGCTCTAGTCGGACTTCCTCCTACGAGCAGTACTTC. It is translated as CASSSSRTSSYEQYF.

The chain joins TRBV3-1 (or the pseudogene TRBV3-2) to TRBJ2-1; 8 bases are a match to TRBD2. Germline V lookup: CDR1 LGHDT, CDR2 YNNKEL (reference sequence). J was trimmed by 2 bases and V by 1 base; bases with no gene match: 22. The length of the CDR3 is 22 residues. CDR3 sequence: CASSQGFPNIVGTSSPYNEQFF. The CDR3 DNA sequence: TGTGCCAGCAGCCAAGGCTTCCCTAACATTGTGGGGACTAGTAGCCCCTACAATGAGCAGTTCTTC.

This clone was detected only once. J is TRBJ1-4 and V is TRBV27; perhaps TRBD1 as D (6 bases). The V gene lost 4 bases and the J gene lost 8 bases, with 14 bases spanning the gap. Per the germline V gene, CDR1 is MNHEY and CDR2 is SMNVEV (reference sequence). This CDR3 contains 14 residues. The CDR3 sequence: CASSSGPRGEKLFF. As DNA, the CDR3 is TGTGCCAGCAGTTCGGGGCCGAGGGGGGAAAAACTGTTTTTT.

This sequence joins TRBV10-3 and TRBJ1-3; D may be TRBD1 (5 bases). Trimming removed 3 bases from V and 0 bases from J, with 15 bases in between. The CDR3 spans 17 residues. Germline-derived CDR1 and CDR2 are ENHRY and SYGVKD. The DNA of the CDR3 is TGTGCCATCAGTGAAGGGGAGGGCTTATTCTCTGGAAACACCATATATTTT. This codes for CAISEGEGLFSGNTIYF.

The chain has TRBV4-2 and TRBJ2-6; D gene ambiguous. The CDR3 runs to 19 residues. The germline gives CDR1 LGHNA, CDR2 YNFKEQ. V was clipped by 2 bases and J by 1 base, with 18 bases between them. The CDR3 protein is CASSQKVTSGSSGANVLTF. CDR3 DNA: TGTGCCAGCAGCCAAAAGGTAACTTCCGGCAGTTCTGGGGCCAACGTCCTGACTTTC.

The chain couples TRBV15 to TRBJ1-4; weak D call: TRBD1 (5 bases). V was trimmed by 8 bases and J by 0 bases, leaving 16 bases between them. The CDR3 loop spans 16 amino acids. The V gene's germline CDR1 is LNHNV and CDR2 YYDKDF (reference sequence). CDR3 region: CATRERQPATNEKLFF. CDR3 nucleotides: TGTGCCACCCGGGAGAGACAGCCTGCAACTAATGAAAAACTGTTTTTT.

Details on this clone: One end of the junction does not line up with germline, which may come from a read error. The chain uses TRBV7-2 and TRBJ2-3; the match to TRBD2 covers 14 bases. The CDR3 extends over 13 amino acids. Germline CDR1 SGHTA, CDR2 FQGNSA. DNA for the CDR3: TGTGCCAGCAGCGGAGGGACTAGCGGGAGTGGGCATTTT. It is translated as CASSGGTSGSGHF.

The genes are TRBV18 and TRBJ1-1; TRBD1 is a possible D gene (5 bases). The CDR3 is 14 residues long. V was cut by 5 bases and J by 5 bases, with 15 bases left in between. Germline V lookup: CDR1 KGHSH, CDR2 LQKENI. The CDR3 spells CASSTTGRGTEAFF. The CDR3 nucleotides are TGTGCCAGCTCAACTACAGGTCGTGGGACTGAAGCTTTCTTT.

CDR3 DNA sequence: TGTGCCAGCAACCCAAGGGGAGGGGGGACGAACACTGAAGCTTTCTTT. Protein sequence: CASNPRGGGTNTEAFF. The chain joins TRBV25-1 to TRBJ1-1; perhaps TRBD1 as D (6 bases). Germline V gene sequence: CDR1 MGHDK, CDR2 SYGVNS. The CDR3 length is 16 residues. V was trimmed by 7 bases and J by 1 base, leaving 19 bases between them.